Below, 6 T cell receptor beta chains from the same sample are listed, as sequenced in a study of shared clonotypes between healthy human individuals. This table comes from immunoSEQ multiplex PCR, and its TCRdb copy is limited to in-frame clones, with some not included. Among over a million clones listed, around 98.5% were seen once. The source material was naive CD4+ T cells sorted from blood. Subset specified: CD45RA+ positively selected. Every receptor here comes from a man aged 30-40 years in good health.

This chain links TRBV5-4 with TRBJ2-7; 11 bases match TRBD2. Unmatched junction bases numbered 17, after V lost 4 bases and J lost 5 bases. The CDR3 sequence is 18 residues long. The germline V gene encodes CDR1 SGHNT and CDR2 YYREEE (reference sequence). CDR3 sequence reads: CASSHRGKSLAGGNEQYF. In DNA, the CDR3 is TGTGCCAGCAGCCACAGGGGGAAAAGTCTAGCGGGAGGTAACGAGCAGTACTTC. The full variable domain, with the rest looked up from reference TRBV5-4 and TRBJ2-7, is ETGVTQSPTHLIKTRGQQVTLRCSSQSGHNTVSWYQQALGQGPQFIFQYYREEENGRGNFPPRFSGLQFPNYSSELNVNALELDDSALYLCASSHRGKSLAGGNEQYFGPGTRLTVT.

This chain uses TRBV9 with TRBJ2-7; 9 nucleotides agree with TRBD2. The CDR3 consists of 15 residues. Germline V lookup: CDR1 SGDLS, CDR2 YYNGEE. Trimming cost V 2 bases and J 4 bases; bases outside gene matches: 7. CDR3: CASSVLGLAGYEQYF. CDR3 nucleotides: TGTGCCAGCAGCGTCCTGGGACTAGCTGGGTACGAGCAGTACTTC.

V is TRBV6-5 and J is TRBJ1-1, with D unresolved. This CDR3 is built from 13 residues. V lost 6 bases to trimming and J lost 0 bases, with 8 bases between them. Germline V gives CDR1 MNHEY, CDR2 SVGAGI. The CDR3 sequence: CASSRELNTEAFF. CDR3 nucleotides: TGTGCCAGCAGCAGAGAGTTGAACACTGAAGCTTTCTTT.

A single count supports this clone. The chain is built from TRBV19 and TRBJ1-5; D may be TRBD1 (5 bases). The CDR3 runs 16 residues. The germline V gene encodes CDR1 LNHDA and CDR2 SQIVND (reference sequence). The V and J ends lost 5 bases and 2 bases respectively, with 16 bases between them. CDR3 in amino acids: CASSPIREFGNQPQHF. CDR3 nucleotides: TGTGCCAGTAGTCCCATCAGGGAGTTTGGCAATCAGCCCCAGCATTTT.

The chain couples TRBV5-1 to TRBJ2-1; 11 bases line up with TRBD2. CDR1 is SGHRS and CDR2 is YFSETQ in the germline V gene. V lost 4 bases and J lost 5; bases outside the gene matches: 8. The length of the CDR3 is 16 residues. The CDR3 DNA reads TGCGCCAGCAGCGACGTAAGGGGACTAGCGGACAATGAGCAGTTCTTC. Translation gives CASSDVRGLADNEQFF.

This clone was seen just once. The chain carries TRBV12-5 and TRBJ2-7, with unresolved D. V dropped 2 bases and J dropped 2 bases, with 7 bases sitting between them. Germline values: CDR1 LGHNT, CDR2 FRNRAP. CDR3 length: 13 amino acids. The DNA of the CDR3 is TGTGCTAGTGGTTTGCTTGGGGCCTACGAGCAGTACTTC. This codes for CASGLLGAYEQYF.